Listed below are T cell receptor beta chains from one sample, sequenced in a study of beta chain features in type 1 diabetes. Sequencing was performed with immunoSEQ multiplex PCR; in TCRdb, only in-frame clones are kept and a portion is missing. The table lists hundreds of thousands of clones, around 12% of them singletons, with approximately 0.01% in the top ten. The source material was naive CD4+ T cells from blood. Every receptor here comes from a woman aged 18-30 years with type 1 diabetes. Each CDR3 is given with its conserved first and last residue. Each record gives: clone size, CDR3 length, D gene, J gene, V gene, CDR3 protein, CDR3 DNA. A D gene is named only where the DNA matches it firmly. For some rows the clone size is stated as once, few or many, or as a class when expanded; others skip it.

abundance: few
len: 13
d_gene: -
j_gene: TRBJ2-1
v_gene: TRBV4-2
CDR3aa: CASSPLVADEQFF
CDR3nt: TGTGCCAGCAGCCCGTTAGTTGCCGATGAGCAGTTCTTC

abundance: few
len: 15
d_gene: -
j_gene: TRBJ1-5
v_gene: TRBV4-3
CDR3aa: CASSQDSGGNQPQHF
CDR3nt: TGCGCCAGCAGCCAAGATTCGGGGGGCAATCAGCCCCAGCATTTT

abundance: -
len: 17
d_gene: TRBD2
j_gene: TRBJ2-3
v_gene: TRBV7-9
CDR3aa: CASSSRGGGQGTDTQYF
CDR3nt: TGTGCCAGCAGCAGTAGGGGCGGGGGTCAAGGCACAGATACGCAGTATTTT

abundance: -
len: 11
d_gene: -
j_gene: TRBJ1-2
v_gene: TRBV30
CDR3aa: CAWSPGYGYTF
CDR3nt: TGTGCCTGGAGTCCCGGCTATGGCTACACCTTC

abundance: -
len: 17
d_gene: TRBD1
j_gene: TRBJ2-6
v_gene: TRBV9
CDR3aa: CATPNTGGCPGANVLTF
CDR3nt: TGTGCCACGCCTAATACAGGGGGCTGCCCTGGGGCCAACGTCCTGACTTTC

abundance: few
len: 16
d_gene: TRBD1
j_gene: TRBJ2-3
v_gene: TRBV4-1
CDR3aa: CASTPTGLVFADTQYF
CDR3nt: TGCGCCAGCACCCCGACAGGGTTGGTATTCGCAGATACGCAGTATTTT

abundance: many
len: 9
d_gene: -
j_gene: TRBJ2-1
v_gene: TRBV30
CDR3aa: CAWSPPGFF
CDR3nt: TGTGCCTGGAGCCCCCCAGGTTTCTTC

abundance: few
len: 12
d_gene: -
j_gene: TRBJ1-2
v_gene: TRBV29-1
CDR3aa: CSVSRQHYGYTF
CDR3nt: TGCAGCGTTAGTCGACAGCACTATGGCTACACCTTC

abundance: -
len: 14
d_gene: TRBD1
j_gene: TRBJ1-6
v_gene: TRBV19
CDR3aa: CASSRDRVDSPLHF
CDR3nt: TGTGCCAGTAGTAGAGACAGGGTGGATTCACCCCTCCACTTT

abundance: -
len: 19
d_gene: TRBD2
j_gene: TRBJ2-1
v_gene: TRBV23-1
CDR3aa: CAIGPGLAGEGPPQHEQFF
CDR3nt: TGCGCCATCGGACCCGGACTAGCGGGAGAAGGCCCCCCACAACATGAGCAGTTCTTC

abundance: few
len: 15
d_gene: -
j_gene: TRBJ1-1
v_gene: TRBV15
CDR3aa: CATSRVGHPATEAFF
CDR3nt: TGTGCCACCAGCAGAGTGGGCCACCCGGCCACTGAAGCTTTCTTT

abundance: -
len: 14
d_gene: TRBD1
j_gene: TRBJ2-1
v_gene: TRBV7-2
CDR3aa: CASSLTGEFDEQFF
CDR3nt: TGTGCCAGCAGTTTGACAGGGGAATTTGATGAGCAGTTCTTC

abundance: -
len: 14
d_gene: TRBD2
j_gene: TRBJ2-7
v_gene: TRBV7-9
CDR3aa: CASSPASGTYEQYF
CDR3nt: TGTGCCAGCAGCCCGGCTAGCGGTACCTACGAGCAGTACTTC

abundance: few
len: 14
d_gene: TRBD1
j_gene: TRBJ2-1
v_gene: TRBV11-2
CDR3aa: CASSLRQGVIEQFF
CDR3nt: TGTGCCAGCAGCTTAAGGCAGGGGGTGATTGAGCAGTTCTTC

abundance: -
len: 14
d_gene: -
j_gene: TRBJ1-4
v_gene: TRBV7-9
CDR3aa: CASSSTGGAEKLFF
CDR3nt: TGTGCCAGCAGCTCCACGGGGGGGGCTGAAAAACTGTTTTTT

abundance: -
len: 13
d_gene: -
j_gene: TRBJ2-7
v_gene: TRBV25-1
CDR3aa: CASSHIRGREQYF
CDR3nt: TGTGCCAGCAGTCATATAAGGGGTCGGGAGCAGTACTTC

abundance: -
len: 16
d_gene: TRBD2
j_gene: TRBJ2-7
v_gene: TRBV30
CDR3aa: CAWSRTGLAGLYEQYF
CDR3nt: TGTGCCTGGAGTAGGACGGGACTAGCGGGCCTCTACGAGCAGTACTTC